A selection of T cell receptor beta chains follows, all from one sample in a study of post-analysis software for immune sequencing data. TCRdb reprocessed the PCR reads via MiXCR and lists one record per CDR3 protein. Among 350,000 to 450,000 distinct CDR3 sequences listed, approximately 38% were seen once. The sequenced sample consisted of blood. The receptors derive from a girl between 5 and 17 years old with multiple sclerosis. Each CDR3 is given with its conserved first and last residue. Each record gives: D gene, J gene, V gene, CDR3 protein. The D gene is left open where the match is weak.

- TRBJ1-2 TRBV7-2 CASSSHHPGGPNGYTF
- TRBJ2-7 TRBV4-3 CASSQEVGYEQYF
- TRBJ2-7 TRBV7-6 CASSPGMTYEQYF
- TRBJ2-5 TRBV29-1 CSGLSWGQETQYF
TRBD1 TRBJ2-4 TRBV12-3/TRBV12-4 CASIATGVDIQYF
- TRBJ2-1 TRBV24-1 CATSDPGTPDNEQFF
TRBD2 TRBJ2-3 TRBV27 CASSPWGSGGLGSTDTQYF
TRBD2 TRBJ2-7 TRBV12-3/TRBV12-4 CASRAASGGYEQYF
- TRBJ1-1 TRBV29-1 CSVADRKNTEAFF
- TRBJ2-6 TRBV2 CASSERGSGANVLTF
- TRBJ1-1 TRBV12-3/TRBV12-4 CASSRGGGNTEAFF
TRBD2 TRBJ2-1 TRBV4-1 CASSLLAGESRDWQFF
- TRBJ2-2 TRBV20-1 CSARGHSYTGELFF
- TRBJ2-1 TRBV11-1 CASSLQGIYNGQFF
- TRBJ2-7 TRBV28 CASSLENSRSYEQYF
- TRBJ1-5 TRBV27 CASSLTGPQPQHF
- TRBJ2-7 TRBV12-3/TRBV12-4 CASSAGMQRDEQYF
TRBD2 TRBJ2-3 TRBV11-2 CASSSSTSLTDTQYF
- TRBJ1-6 TRBV5-6 CASSLGSGTLLLNSPLHF
TRBD2 TRBJ2-4 TRBV7-8 CASSSRTGLAGFIAKNIQYF
- TRBJ2-5 TRBV5-6 CASSPPPIGFQETQYF
- TRBJ2-4 TRBV4-1 CASSRQEGLGEQYF
TRBD1 TRBJ2-1 TRBV7-3 CASSAGTGDYNEQFF
TRBD1 TRBJ1-2 TRBV12-3/TRBV12-4 CASTADRVYGYTF
- TRBJ2-7 TRBV27 CASSFAGTYEQYF
- TRBJ2-5 TRBV6-6 CASSYEGTQYF
- TRBJ1-1 TRBV5-6 CASSEGLNTEAFF
- TRBJ2-3 TRBV4-1 CASSQVVDTQYF
- TRBJ1-6 TRBV10-3 CAISGGQANSPLHF
TRBD1 TRBJ2-7 TRBV20-1 CSALNTGGIGDEQYF
- TRBJ2-3 TRBV7-2 CASSLGWYRVAVWRTDTQYF
TRBD1 TRBJ1-2 TRBV6-6 CASNGPGGDYGYTF
- TRBJ2-5 TRBV5-1 CASSPVGLRGETQYF
- TRBJ1-2 TRBV4-3 CASSQDRGAQYGYTF
- TRBJ2-1 TRBV9 CASSPRQSRNEQFF
- TRBJ1-1 TRBV4-2 CASSPDVPGKTEAFF
- TRBJ2-5 TRBV9 CASSVAGAYQETQYF
- TRBJ2-5 TRBV5-1 CASSIGPSEETQYF
- TRBJ1-2 TRBV6-6 CASSYAAGSYGYTF
TRBD1 TRBJ1-2 TRBV6-5 CASSYQGQAYGYTF
TRBD1 TRBJ2-7 TRBV4-2 CASSRWTGIFDEQYF
- TRBJ2-3 TRBV5-1 CASSLGTGPNTQYF
- TRBJ2-3 TRBV6-1 CASSDTGWDTQYF
TRBD1 TRBJ1-4 TRBV7-7 CASSSGTGANEKLFF
- TRBJ2-1 TRBV12-5 CASGSLGRTNEQFF
- TRBJ1-5 TRBV27 CASGIGRTTPQHF
- TRBJ1-4 TRBV20-1 CSADAGRVGEKLFF
- TRBJ2-2 TRBV7-3 CASSPPSGELFF
- TRBJ1-5 TRBV12-3/TRBV12-4 CASGGGKPQHF